This T cell receptor (beta chain) is from a study of blood T cell repertoires in COVID-19. Only in-frame clones appear in the TCRdb table, and some are missing; sequencing was by immunoSEQ multiplex PCR. The sample records tens of thousands of clones, about 90% being singletons. The CDR3 covers 14 residues. Germline loops: CDR1 MNHEY, CDR2 SMNVEV (reference sequence). Trimming took off 2 bases at V and 1 base at J, with 3 bases between the two ends. The chain employs TRBV27 and TRBJ1-6; no reliable D call. The sample taken for sequencing was peripheral blood. The clonotype originates from a man aged 40-55 years with COVID-19, enrolled during active disease. This CDR3 is CASSLESYNSPLHF. The CDR3 region has the DNA TGTGCCAGCAGTTTAGAGTCCTATAATTCACCCCTCCACTTT.